Listed below are T cell receptor beta chains from one sample, sequenced in a study of tumor-infiltrating lymphocytes in primary liver carcinoma. MiXCR, run by TCRdb on the multiplex PCR reads, gives a single entry per CDR3 protein. Of 84,000 or so distinct CDR3 sequences in the sample, approximately 77% were seen once. Sample: liver tumor tissue from sampling region 1. Every receptor here comes from a man in his forties with primary liver carcinoma and hepatitis B virus infection. Both conserved end residues are part of each CDR3. The order of the fields is J gene, clone size, D gene, V gene, CDR3 DNA, CDR3 protein. The D gene is left open where the match is weak. Clone sizes are given selectively: once, few, many, or a class where the clone is expanded.

TRBJ2-1 few NA TRBV20-1 TGCAGTGCCTTGACTCCCCGGGGCCCTGAGCAGTTCTTC CSALTPRGPEQFF
TRBJ2-3 once NA TRBV2 TGTGCCAGCCGGTTGTCCCAGTTATCCACGGATACGCAGTATTTT CASRLSQLSTDTQYF
TRBJ2-7 medium-sized TRBD2 TRBV11-2 TGTGCCAGCAGCTTAGGACTAGCGGGGGTGGAATACTTC CASSLGLAGVEYF
TRBJ2-7 NA NA TRBV2 TGTGCCAGCAGTGAAGTCCTTTTGAGACCGACGTACGAGCAGTACTTC CASSEVLLRPTYEQYF
TRBJ2-3 NA NA TRBV12-3/TRBV12-4 TGTGCCAGCACCCAGGTTGCGGGCGCCACAGATAGGCAGTATTTT CASTQVAGATDRQYF
TRBJ2-7 NA NA TRBV6-5 TGTGCCAGCAGTTACTCCCGGGTCTACCACGAGCAGAACTTC CASSYSRVYHEQNF
TRBJ2-3 NA NA TRBV20-1 TGCAGTGCCCAGAGGGGCGATACGCAGTATTTT CSAQRGDTQYF
TRBJ2-7 NA TRBD1 TRBV28 TGTACCAGCAGTGCCTCGAGGGACAGGGTCTACGAGCAGTATTTC CTSSASRDRVYEQYF
TRBJ2-2 NA TRBD1 TRBV2 TGTGCCAGCAGGGACAGGGGAGGCACCGGGGAGCTGTTTTTT CASRDRGGTGELFF
TRBJ1-5 NA NA TRBV10-3 TGTGCCATCCAAGGGGGGAATGATCAGCCCCAGCATTTT CAIQGGNDQPQHF
TRBJ2-2 NA NA TRBV12-3/TRBV12-4 TGTGCCAGCAGTCGCAGCTTGAACATCGGGGAGCTGTTTTTT CASSRSLNIGELFF
TRBJ2-2 NA NA TRBV29-1 TGCCGTGTTGTGCGACAATCCAACACCGGGGAGCTGTTTTTT CRVVRQSNTGELFF
TRBJ2-3 NA TRBD2 TRBV12-3/TRBV12-4 TGTGCCAGCAGTTTCGGACTAGCTGGGACAAATACGCTGTATTTT CASSFGLAGTNTLYF
TRBJ2-7 medium-sized NA TRBV29-1 TGCAGCGCAAGGCGGACAGTCCATGACGAGCAGTACTTC CSARRTVHDEQYF
TRBJ2-2 NA NA TRBV6-5 TGTACGAGCAGTAACGCAGTGGACTGCACCGGGGAGCTGTTTTTT CTSSNAVDCTGELFF
TRBJ1-2 many TRBD1 TRBV6-1 TGTGCCAGCAGCCGACAGGGAGACTATGGCTACACCTTC CASSRQGDYGYTF
TRBJ1-1 many NA TRBV5-4 TGTGCCAGCAGCTTGTCCCTATCAAACACTGAAGCTTTCTTT CASSLSLSNTEAFF
TRBJ2-1 NA NA TRBV11-3 TGTGCCAGCAGCTTAGTCAGCAATAAGCAGTTCTTC CASSLVSNKQFF
TRBJ2-7 medium-sized TRBD2 TRBV4-1 TGCGCCAGCAGCCAAAAGGGACTAGCAAACTACGAGCAGTACTTC CASSQKGLANYEQYF
TRBJ2-5 NA NA TRBV4-1 TGCACCAGCAGCCAAGACCCCTCAGCTGGGGCCCAGCACTTC CTSSQDPSAGAQHF
TRBJ2-2 NA NA TRBV6-5 TGTGCCAGGAGTTACGGTGACCTTGTCACCGGGGATCTGTTTTTT CARSYGDLVTGDLFF
TRBJ1-6 many NA TRBV7-8 TGTGCCAGCAGCTTAGGTCCAGGGATCGATTCACCCCTCCACTTT CASSLGPGIDSPLHF
TRBJ2-3 NA NA TRBV4-2 TGTGCCAGCAGCCAAGGGGAGGCAGAAACGCAGTTTTTT CASSQGEAETQFF
TRBJ2-1 NA NA TRBV7-8 TGTGTCAGCAGCTTAGATCTAGGGACAACTACCTACAATGAGCAGTCCTTC CVSSLDLGTTTYNEQSF
TRBJ2-6 NA NA TRBV11-1 TGTGCCAGCAGCTTTCCGTCTGGGGCCAACGTCATGACTTTC CASSFPSGANVMTF
TRBJ2-7 NA TRBD1 TRBV6-5 TGTGCCAGCAGTCCATTACAGGACAGGGTGGAGCAGTACTTC CASSPLQDRVEQYF
TRBJ1-2 NA TRBD1 TRBV19 TGTGCCAGTAGTAGAGGGACAGGATCTGACTATGGCTACACCTTC CASSRGTGSDYGYTF
TRBJ2-1 many TRBD2 TRBV10-3 TGTGCCATCACCGACGGGACTAGCGTTCAGTTCTTC CAITDGTSVQFF
TRBJ2-2 NA TRBD2 TRBV5-5 TGTGCCAGCAGCAAGGGACTAGCGGGAGACTCAAACACCGGGGAGCTGTTTTTT CASSKGLAGDSNTGELFF
TRBJ2-2 NA NA TRBV7-2 TGTGCCAGCAGCCCCAATCGCTCCGGGGAGCTGTTTTTT CASSPNRSGELFF
TRBJ2-3 NA NA TRBV11-2 TGTGCCAGGAGCTCCCGGACAAGGGGCATGGATACGCAGTATTTT CARSSRTRGMDTQYF
TRBJ2-7 many NA TRBV30 TGTGCGTACAAAGGGGCCAGCTACGAGCAGTACTTC CAYKGASYEQYF
TRBJ2-3 NA NA TRBV11-2 TGTGGCAGCAACCCGCCGGGGGGCAGGGGCACAGGTACGCAGTACTTT CGSNPPGGRGTGTQYF
TRBJ2-1 many TRBD2 TRBV6-4 TGTGCCAGCAATGACTCTAGCGGGAGGTACAATGAGCAGTTCTTC CASNDSSGRYNEQFF
TRBJ2-7 NA TRBD2 TRBV4-2 TGTGCCACTACTGGACTAGCGGGAGTTTATAAGTTCTATGAACAGTACTTC CATTGLAGVYKFYEQYF
TRBJ2-1 few NA TRBV6-5 TGTGCCAGCAGGACGGACGGGGCACAGACGGATGAGGAGTACTTC CASRTDGAQTDEEYF
TRBJ2-4 many TRBD2 TRBV11-1 TGTGCCAGCAGCTTTCCCGGGACTAGCGGGATCAAAAACATTCAGTACTTC CASSFPGTSGIKNIQYF
TRBJ2-5 once NA TRBV12-3/TRBV12-4 TGTGCCAGCAATACCACAGTCACACAAGAGACCCAATACTTC CASNTTVTQETQYF
TRBJ1-1 NA TRBD1 TRBV15 TGTACCGCCCAAACTACCTGGGACAGCCAGGAAGCTATCTTT CTAQTTWDSQEAIF
TRBJ2-2 few NA TRBV12-3/TRBV12-4 TGTGCCAGCAGTCGCAACTTGTACACCAGGGAGCTGTTTTTT CASSRNLYTRELFF
TRBJ2-3 NA NA TRBV25-1 TGTGCCAGCATTGATGGGCTCACAGATACGCAGTATTTT CASIDGLTDTQYF
TRBJ2-1 NA TRBD2 TRBV4-2 TGTGTCAGCAGCCCCCGGACGGGAGGGGACAATGAGCAGTTCTTC CVSSPRTGGDNEQFF
TRBJ2-7 NA NA TRBV7-9 TGTGCCACCAGTAGAGCAGCGTGTGGGACCTACGAGCAATACTTC CATSRAACGTYEQYF
TRBJ1-3 NA NA TRBV7-9 TGTTCCAGCAGCTTAGCTCCAGCTGGAAACACCACATATTTT CSSSLAPAGNTTYF
TRBJ2-1 NA NA TRBV30 TGTGCCGGGAGTGTTGAGAGTGAGCAGTTCTTC CAGSVESEQFF
TRBJ2-1 NA TRBD2 TRBV7-2 TGTGCCAGCAGCTTAGTGGCTAGCGGGATGGTAGAGCAGTTCTTC CASSLVASGMVEQFF